These T cell receptor beta chains were read from a single sample in a study of T-cell reconstitution after alpha-beta-depleted transplantation in children. In TCRdb, the PCR reads were re-called with MiXCR into one record per CDR3 protein. The sample carries some 200,000 distinct CDR3 sequences, around 7% recorded once. The sequenced sample was PBMCs, obtained before TCRalphabeta/CD19-depleted stem cell transplant. The receptors were gathered from a boy between 2 and 10 years old with acute lymphoblastic leukemia, due to receive a stem cell transplant. CDR3s include the opening cysteine and the closing phenylalanine or tryptophan. Fields, in order: D gene, CDR3 length, V gene, clone size, J gene, CDR3 protein, CDR3 DNA. A D gene is named only where the DNA matches it firmly. Part of the rows lack a size; the others show once, few, many or a class for expanded clones.

NA,16,TRBV7-9,few,TRBJ1-3,CASSSSQGRPGNTIYF,TGTGCCAGCAGCTCCTCGCAGGGTCGTCCTGGAAACACCATATATTTT
TRBD2,15,TRBV5-6,few,TRBJ2-5,CASSSGTSVRETQYF,TGTGCCAGCAGCTCGGGGACTAGCGTAAGGGAGACCCAGTACTTC
NA,17,TRBV29-1,NA,TRBJ1-3,CSVVTERQAYSGNTIYF,TGCAGCGTTGTAACAGAGCGACAGGCCTACTCTGGAAACACCATATATTTT
NA,15,TRBV5-1,many,TRBJ2-1,CASSLISGSYNEQFF,TGCGCCAGCAGCTTGATCAGCGGCTCCTACAATGAGCAGTTCTTC
NA,12,TRBV12-3/TRBV12-4,many,TRBJ2-3,CASTVTRDTQYF,TGTGCCAGCACCGTAACGAGGGATACGCAGTATTTT
NA,15,TRBV11-2,many,TRBJ2-1,CASSPLGGLYNEQFF,TGTGCCAGCAGCCCCCTGGGGGGCCTCTACAATGAGCAGTTCTTC
TRBD1,15,TRBV28,few,TRBJ2-2,CAIQKTGDNTGELFF,TGTGCCATCCAAAAGACAGGGGATAACACCGGGGAGCTGTTTTTT
TRBD2,16,TRBV28,many,TRBJ2-3,CASSPLAGAVPDTQYF,TGTGCCAGCAGTCCCCTAGCGGGGGCCGTCCCAGATACGCAGTATTTT
NA,12,TRBV3-1,NA,TRBJ2-5,CASSQPGKTQYF,TGTGCCAGCAGCCAACCTGGGAAGACCCAGTACTTC
NA,18,TRBV29-1,many,TRBJ2-3,CSVPETPVGRGGTDTQYF,TGCAGCGTCCCGGAGACTCCCGTGGGAAGGGGGGGCACAGATACGCAGTATTTT
NA,16,TRBV4-3,few,TRBJ1-2,CASSQVMPGPGSGYTF,TGCGCCAGCAGCCAAGTCATGCCGGGCCCAGGTAGTGGCTACACCTTC
TRBD1,13,TRBV29-1,many,TRBJ1-2,CSVGGQHLNGYTF,TGCAGCGTTGGGGGACAGCACTTAAATGGCTACACCTTC
NA,14,TRBV7-2,NA,TRBJ2-3,CASSEVGSTDTQYF,TGTGCCAGCAGCGAGGTGGGCTCCACAGATACGCAGTATTTT
NA,13,TRBV27,few,TRBJ2-5,CASSPTGFETQYF,TGTGCCAGCAGTCCTACAGGGTTTGAGACCCAGTACTTC
NA,11,TRBV29-1,NA,TRBJ1-1,CSVVSMGLAFF,TGCAGCGTAGTCTCTATGGGGTTAGCTTTCTTT
NA,14,TRBV3-1,NA,TRBJ2-1,CASSPNPSSDEQFF,TGTGCCAGCAGCCCTAACCCTAGCTCTGATGAGCAGTTCTTC
NA,15,TRBV5-1,NA,TRBJ2-7,CASSHRDGLSYEQYF,TGCGCCAGCAGCCACCGGGACGGTCTCTCCTACGAGCAGTACTTC
TRBD2,15,TRBV11-2,many,TRBJ2-1,CASSWGGSSYNEQFF,TGTGCCAGCAGTTGGGGGGGGAGCTCCTACAATGAGCAGTTCTTC
NA,17,TRBV6-1,few,TRBJ2-5,CASSRRAPGSSAGTQYF,TGTGCCAGCAGCCGGAGGGCTCCGGGGAGTTCGGCGGGGACCCAGTACTTC
NA,12,TRBV29-1,many,TRBJ2-5,CSVDKGQETQYF,TGCAGCGTTGATAAAGGCCAAGAGACCCAGTACTTC
NA,13,TRBV9,NA,TRBJ2-7,CASSASTHYEQYF,TGTGCCAGCAGCGCATCTACCCACTACGAGCAGTACTTC
NA,16,TRBV6-2/TRBV6-3,many,TRBJ2-7,CASSQHAPPGAHEQYF,TGTGCCAGCAGTCAGCACGCCCCACCGGGGGCTCACGAGCAGTACTTC
NA,12,TRBV20-1,many,TRBJ2-7,CSASGASYEQYF,TGCAGTGCGTCAGGGGCTTCCTACGAGCAGTACTTC